This TCR beta chain comes out of a study of CD8 T cells in Susac syndrome. The CDR3 is 17 residues long. Germline lookup yields CDR1 ENHRY and CDR2 SYGVKD. V lost 6 bases and J lost 2; bases outside the gene matches: 10. CD8+ and CD4+ T cells were negatively isolated; TEMRA cells were FACS-enriched. RNA, at about 0.45 to 1 ug, was reverse transcribed with random hexamers. It was immunoSEQ multiplex PCR that amplified TCR beta CDR3 across 54 Vbeta and 13 Jbeta. TCRdb recomputed calls from the immunoSEQ multiplex PCR reads with MiXCR, one row per CDR3 protein. The table shows under 550,000 distinct CDR3 sequences, with around 85% occurring only once.

The sequenced material came from CD8+ T cells from PBMCs. This clonotype was sampled from a human donor with multiple sclerosis. This chain joins TRBV10-3 and TRBJ2-7; 13 bases are a match to TRBD2. The CDR3 region is CAISPELAGGKAYEQYF. CDR3 bases: TGTGCCATCAGCCCCGAACTAGCGGGGGGGAAGGCCTACGAGCAGTACTTC.